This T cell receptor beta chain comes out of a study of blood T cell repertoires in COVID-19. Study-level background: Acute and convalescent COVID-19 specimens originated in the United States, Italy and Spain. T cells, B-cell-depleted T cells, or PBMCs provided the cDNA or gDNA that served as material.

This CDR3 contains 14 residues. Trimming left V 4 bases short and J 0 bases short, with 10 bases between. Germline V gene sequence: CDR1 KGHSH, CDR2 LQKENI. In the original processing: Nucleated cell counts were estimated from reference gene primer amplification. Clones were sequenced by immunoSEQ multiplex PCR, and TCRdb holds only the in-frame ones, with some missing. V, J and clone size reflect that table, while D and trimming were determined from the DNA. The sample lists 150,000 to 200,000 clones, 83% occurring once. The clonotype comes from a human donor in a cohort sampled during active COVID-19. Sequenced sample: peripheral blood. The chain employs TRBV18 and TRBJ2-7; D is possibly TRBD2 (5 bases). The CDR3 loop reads CASSRTLSSYEQYF. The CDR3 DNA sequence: TGTGCCAGCTCACGGACTCTCAGCTCCTACGAGCAGTACTTC.